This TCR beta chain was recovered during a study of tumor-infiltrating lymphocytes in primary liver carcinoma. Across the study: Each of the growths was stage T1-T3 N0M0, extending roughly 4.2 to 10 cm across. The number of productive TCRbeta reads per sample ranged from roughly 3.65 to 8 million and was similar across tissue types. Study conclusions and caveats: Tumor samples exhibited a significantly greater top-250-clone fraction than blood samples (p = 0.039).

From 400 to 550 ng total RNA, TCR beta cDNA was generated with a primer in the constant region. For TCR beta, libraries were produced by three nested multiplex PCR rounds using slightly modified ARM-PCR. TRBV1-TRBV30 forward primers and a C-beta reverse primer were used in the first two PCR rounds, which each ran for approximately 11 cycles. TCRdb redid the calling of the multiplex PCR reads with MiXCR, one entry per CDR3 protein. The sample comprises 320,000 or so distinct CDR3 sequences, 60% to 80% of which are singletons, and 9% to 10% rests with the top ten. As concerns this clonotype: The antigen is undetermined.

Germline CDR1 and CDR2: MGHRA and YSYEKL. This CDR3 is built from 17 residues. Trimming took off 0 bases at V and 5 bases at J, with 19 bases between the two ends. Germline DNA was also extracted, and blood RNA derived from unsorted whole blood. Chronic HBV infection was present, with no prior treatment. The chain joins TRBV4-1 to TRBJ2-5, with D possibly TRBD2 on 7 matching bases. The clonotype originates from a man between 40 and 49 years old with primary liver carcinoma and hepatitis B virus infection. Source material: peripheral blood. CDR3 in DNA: TGCGCCAGCAGCCAAGATTTTGAAGGACTAGGGGGGGAGACCCAGTACTTC. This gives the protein CASSQDFEGLGGETQYF.